These T cell receptor beta chains were read from a single sample in a study of cytomegalovirus exposure and HLA in healthy donors. TCRdb's copy holds only in-frame clones and misses some; the assay was immunoSEQ multiplex PCR. The sample yields around 150,000 clones, roughly four fifths seen once. The sequenced material came from PBMCs. The receptors stem from a man between 18 and 29 years old in good health and CMV-seronegative. Both conserved end residues are part of each CDR3. D genes are given only for firm matches. Size values are once, few and many counts, or a class for expanded clones, and some rows have none.

j_gene,abundance,d_gene,v_gene,CDR3aa,CDR3nt
TRBJ2-2,-,TRBD2,TRBV29-1,CSALPTSGRAATGELFF,TGCAGCGCCCTACCGACTAGCGGGAGGGCTGCGACCGGGGAGCTGTTTTTT
TRBJ2-7,-,-,TRBV11-2,CASSFQNEQYF,TGTGCCAGCAGCTTCCAGAACGAGCAGTACTTC
TRBJ2-1,-,TRBD2,TRBV7-2,CASSFGLAGASEQFF,TGTGCCAGCAGCTTCGGACTAGCGGGAGCGAGTGAGCAGTTCTTC
TRBJ1-6,-,-,TRBV6-5,CASSYFQGWDSPLHF,TGTGCCAGCAGTTACTTCCAGGGGTGGGATTCACCCCTCCACTTT
TRBJ2-3,-,TRBD2,TRBV18,CASRLLAASTDTQYF,TGTGCCAGCCGCCTTCTAGCGGCTAGCACAGATACGCAGTATTTT
TRBJ2-1,-,TRBD2,TRBV18,CASSPASGSNEQFF,TGTGCCAGCTCACCAGCCAGCGGGAGTAATGAGCAGTTCTTC
TRBJ1-5,-,-,TRBV6-5,CASSYSLSNQPQHF,TGTGCCAGCAGTTACTCCCTAAGCAATCAGCCCCAGCATTTT
TRBJ2-7,-,-,TRBV27,CAGSPFEGGRDSYEQYF,TGTGCCGGCAGTCCCTTTGAGGGCGGCCGGGACTCCTACGAGCAGTACTTC
TRBJ2-1,-,TRBD2,TRBV19,CASSSPTAGGLFDEQFF,TGTGCCAGTAGTTCCCCTACCGCGGGAGGGCTTTTCGATGAGCAGTTCTTC
TRBJ2-2,-,-,TRBV28,CASNSAGELFF,TGTGCCAGCAATTCAGCGGGGGAGCTGTTTTTT
TRBJ2-7,-,TRBD2,TRBV5-8,CASSLSGGPYEQYF,TGTGCCAGCAGCTTGTCGGGAGGGCCCTACGAGCAGTACTTC
TRBJ1-2,few,TRBD1,TRBV6-5,CASSYFRDSLYGYTF,TGTGCCAGCAGTTACTTCCGGGACAGTCTCTATGGCTACACCTTC
TRBJ2-7,-,TRBD1,TRBV6-5,CASRTTGDTPYEQYF,TGTGCCAGCAGGACGACAGGGGACACCCCTTACGAGCAGTACTTC
TRBJ2-7,-,TRBD1,TRBV2,CASTRQGNYEQYF,TGTGCCAGTACTCGACAGGGAAACTACGAGCAGTACTTC
TRBJ2-6,-,TRBD1,TRBV28,CASTSTGSSLSGANVLTF,TGTGCCAGCACCTCGACAGGGTCCAGCCTCTCTGGGGCCAACGTCCTGACTTTC
TRBJ1-1,-,-,TRBV5-1,CASSWTVLNTEAFF,TGCGCCAGCAGCTGGACAGTCCTGAACACTGAAGCTTTCTTT
TRBJ2-2,few,-,TRBV21-1,CASSKVTSGSPNTGELFF,TGTGCCAGCAGCAAAGTAACTAGCGGGAGCCCGAACACCGGGGAGCTGTTTTTT
TRBJ1-4,-,-,TRBV18,CASSPPGGQDEKLFF,TGTGCCAGCTCACCACCCGGGGGGCAGGATGAAAAACTGTTTTTT
TRBJ1-2,-,-,TRBV27,CASSFSQGYGYTF,TGTGCCAGCAGTTTTTCCCAGGGGTATGGCTACACCTTC
TRBJ2-1,few,-,TRBV19,CASSIVPLPRSEQFF,TGTGCCAGTAGTATAGTCCCCCTACCACGAAGTGAGCAGTTCTTC
TRBJ2-7,-,-,TRBV14,CASSHTDYEQYF,TGTGCCAGCAGCCACACAGACTACGAGCAGTACTTC
TRBJ1-2,-,-,TRBV6-6,CASSYSRQGNGYTF,TGTGCCAGCAGTTACTCCCGGCAGGGGAATGGCTACACCTTC
TRBJ1-1,once,TRBD1,TRBV11-3,CASSLAGGEAEAFF,TGTGCCAGCAGCTTGGCAGGGGGAGAGGCTGAAGCTTTCTTT
TRBJ2-7,few,TRBD1,TRBV4-1,CASSPTGGSYEQYF,TGCGCCAGCAGTCCGACAGGGGGTTCCTACGAGCAGTACTTC
TRBJ2-7,-,TRBD2,TRBV28,CASSLAGGKNEQYF,TGTGCCAGCAGTTTAGCGGGAGGGAAGAACGAGCAGTACTTC
TRBJ2-3,-,TRBD2,TRBV6-5,CASSWGSGRGGDTQYF,TGTGCCAGCAGTTGGGGTAGCGGGAGGGGTGGCGATACGCAGTATTTT
TRBJ2-1,-,TRBD2,TRBV11-2,CASSLRPSGRIDEQFF,TGTGCCAGCAGCCTACGGCCTAGCGGGAGGATAGATGAGCAGTTCTTC
TRBJ2-1,once,-,TRBV5-6,CASSLAGSAPTYNEQFF,TGTGCCAGCAGCTTGGCAGGGTCGGCTCCCACTTACAATGAGCAGTTCTTC
TRBJ2-5,once,TRBD1,TRBV7-9,CASSLADRGTQETQYF,TGTGCCAGCAGCTTAGCGGACAGGGGTACTCAAGAGACCCAGTACTTC
TRBJ2-1,-,-,TRBV28,CAILSGSSYNEQFF,TGTGCCATCCTTAGCGGCAGCTCCTACAATGAGCAGTTCTTC
TRBJ2-5,-,-,TRBV6-1,CASSEIGTVGTWETQYF,TGTGCCAGCAGTGAAATCGGTACAGTTGGGACTTGGGAGACCCAGTACTTC
TRBJ1-5,-,TRBD1,TRBV6-5,CASNRQGAGQPQHF,TGTGCCAGCAACCGACAGGGGGCAGGGCAGCCCCAGCATTTT
TRBJ2-3,-,-,TRBV6-5,CASRPPGGSTDTQYF,TGTGCCAGCAGGCCCCCGGGTGGGAGCACAGATACGCAGTATTTT
TRBJ2-5,-,-,TRBV27,CASRKGGGAFLYQETQYF,TGTGCCAGCCGGAAGGGGGGGGGCGCGTTTCTATACCAAGAGACCCAGTACTTC
TRBJ1-1,-,-,TRBV7-2,CASSFYRESVTEAFF,TGTGCCAGCAGCTTTTACAGGGAGTCCGTAACTGAAGCTTTCTTT
TRBJ2-5,-,-,TRBV20-1,CSAGGSETQYF,TGCAGTGCGGGCGGGTCCGAGACCCAGTACTTC
TRBJ2-2,-,-,TRBV2,CASSSQGPNTGELFF,TGTGCCAGCAGCTCACAGGGCCCTAACACCGGGGAGCTGTTTTTT
TRBJ1-5,few,-,TRBV19,CASSMGGLQPQHF,TGTGCCAGTAGTATGGGGGGGCTTCAGCCCCAGCATTTT
TRBJ1-1,-,-,TRBV11-2,CASSWADTEAFF,TGTGCCAGCAGCTGGGCAGACACTGAAGCTTTCTTT